This is a list of T cell receptor beta chains from one sample in a study of radiotherapy plus CTLA-4 blockade in lung cancer. Data came from immunoSEQ multiplex PCR; TCRdb stores just in-frame clones and leaves some out. The data contain around 30,000 clones, around 75% of them singletons. This specimen consisted of peripheral blood, obtained from a patient treated with radiotherapy plus ipilimumab. The receptors originated from a human donor with non-small cell lung cancer that progressed on radiotherapy plus ipilimumab. Each CDR3 is given with its conserved first and last residue. The D gene is left open where the match is weak. Part of the rows lack a size; the others show once, few, many or a class for expanded clones.

d_call: TRBD2; j_call: TRBJ2-2; v_call: TRBV7-2; clone_size: -; cdr3_aa: CASSLAMGEGGELFF; cdr3_nt: TGTGCCAGCAGCTTAGCTATGGGGGAGGGCGGGGAGCTGTTTTTT
d_call: -; j_call: TRBJ1-1; v_call: TRBV7-7; clone_size: -; cdr3_aa: CASSRRTNTEAFF; cdr3_nt: TGTGCTAGCAGTCGGAGGACTAACACTGAAGCTTTCTTT
d_call: -; j_call: TRBJ1-2; v_call: TRBV28; clone_size: -; cdr3_aa: CASSPPGSTYGYTF; cdr3_nt: TGTGCCAGCAGTCCGCCGGGAAGTACCTATGGCTACACCTTC
d_call: -; j_call: TRBJ1-1; v_call: TRBV7-6; clone_size: -; cdr3_aa: CASSLRGYTEAFF; cdr3_nt: TGTGCCAGCAGCTTAAGGGGTTACACTGAAGCTTTCTTT
d_call: -; j_call: TRBJ1-2; v_call: TRBV21-1; clone_size: -; cdr3_aa: CASSQSNYGYTF; cdr3_nt: TGTGCCAGCTCGCAGAGTAACTATGGCTACACCTTC
d_call: TRBD1; j_call: TRBJ1-5; v_call: TRBV19; clone_size: -; cdr3_aa: CASKIEDRSNQPQHF; cdr3_nt: TGTGCCAGCAAGATTGAGGACAGGAGCAATCAGCCCCAGCATTTT
d_call: TRBD1; j_call: TRBJ2-7; v_call: TRBV2; clone_size: -; cdr3_aa: CASSKDRGLGYEQYF; cdr3_nt: TGTGCCAGCAGTAAAGACAGGGGGCTTGGGTACGAGCAGTACTTC
d_call: -; j_call: TRBJ2-7; v_call: TRBV29-1; clone_size: -; cdr3_aa: CSVRARGSYEQYF; cdr3_nt: TGCAGCGTTAGGGCTAGGGGGTCCTACGAGCAGTACTTC
d_call: -; j_call: TRBJ2-7; v_call: TRBV5-1; clone_size: few; cdr3_aa: CASRETDYSPEQYF; cdr3_nt: TGCGCCAGCCGAGAGACGGACTATTCTCCCGAGCAGTACTTC
d_call: -; j_call: TRBJ1-5; v_call: TRBV6-9; clone_size: -; cdr3_aa: CASTIAEFSNQPQHF; cdr3_nt: TGTGCCAGCACCATCGCAGAGTTTAGCAATCAGCCCCAGCATTTT
d_call: -; j_call: TRBJ1-5; v_call: TRBV7-9; clone_size: -; cdr3_aa: CASSLPSQPQHF; cdr3_nt: TGTGCCAGCAGCTTACCGAGCCAGCCCCAGCATTTT
d_call: TRBD1; j_call: TRBJ1-5; v_call: TRBV27; clone_size: -; cdr3_aa: CASSFGTANQPQHF; cdr3_nt: TGTGCCAGCAGTTTTGGGACAGCAAATCAGCCCCAGCATTTT
d_call: TRBD1; j_call: TRBJ1-1; v_call: TRBV29-1; clone_size: -; cdr3_aa: CSVDSAGGSTEAFF; cdr3_nt: TGCAGCGTTGATTCCGCAGGGGGGAGCACTGAAGCTTTCTTT
d_call: TRBD2; j_call: TRBJ2-1; v_call: TRBV5-1; clone_size: -; cdr3_aa: CASSLVTSGYNEQFF; cdr3_nt: TGCGCCAGCAGCTTGGTAACTAGCGGGTACAATGAGCAGTTCTTC
d_call: TRBD1; j_call: TRBJ2-5; v_call: TRBV30; clone_size: -; cdr3_aa: CAWGKQGEETQYF; cdr3_nt: TGTGCCTGGGGGAAACAGGGGGAAGAGACCCAGTACTTC
d_call: TRBD2; j_call: TRBJ2-5; v_call: TRBV7-3; clone_size: -; cdr3_aa: CASSLGEGETQYF; cdr3_nt: TGTGCCAGCAGCTTAGGGGAGGGGGAGACCCAGTACTTC
d_call: TRBD2; j_call: TRBJ2-4; v_call: TRBV6-1; clone_size: -; cdr3_aa: CASSEPGLAGGRYYF; cdr3_nt: TGTGCCAGCAGTGAACCGGGACTAGCGGGGGGGCGATATTACTTC
d_call: -; j_call: TRBJ1-1; v_call: TRBV9; clone_size: once; cdr3_aa: CASSAGVLTEAFF; cdr3_nt: TGTGCCAGCAGCGCGGGGGTGCTGACTGAAGCTTTCTTT
d_call: -; j_call: TRBJ2-1; v_call: TRBV15; clone_size: -; cdr3_aa: CATSATRRGNEQFF; cdr3_nt: TGTGCCACCAGCGCAACCCGGAGGGGCAATGAGCAGTTCTTC
d_call: TRBD2; j_call: TRBJ2-1; v_call: TRBV5-4; clone_size: -; cdr3_aa: CASSLGTSGGVEQFF; cdr3_nt: TGTGCCAGCAGCCTCGGGACTAGCGGGGGGGTGGAGCAGTTCTTC
d_call: TRBD2; j_call: TRBJ2-4; v_call: TRBV28; clone_size: few; cdr3_aa: CASSPLAGVENIQYF; cdr3_nt: TGTGCCAGCAGTCCCCTAGCGGGCGTGGAAAACATTCAGTACTTC
d_call: -; j_call: TRBJ1-1; v_call: TRBV5-5; clone_size: -; cdr3_aa: CASSLHGTEAFF; cdr3_nt: TGTGCCAGCAGCCTCCATGGCACTGAAGCTTTCTTT
d_call: -; j_call: TRBJ2-1; v_call: TRBV7-3; clone_size: -; cdr3_aa: CASSPAAGVNYNEQFF; cdr3_nt: TGTGCCAGCAGCCCCGCCGCAGGGGTTAACTACAATGAGCAGTTCTTC
d_call: -; j_call: TRBJ1-1; v_call: TRBV7-9; clone_size: -; cdr3_aa: CASSLGPMNTEAFF; cdr3_nt: TGTGCCAGCAGCTTAGGACCGATGAACACTGAAGCTTTCTTT
d_call: -; j_call: TRBJ2-7; v_call: TRBV4-3; clone_size: -; cdr3_aa: CASSPGIGDYEQYF; cdr3_nt: TGCGCCAGCAGTCCGGGCATCGGAGACTACGAGCAGTACTTC
d_call: -; j_call: TRBJ1-2; v_call: TRBV6-5; clone_size: -; cdr3_aa: CASSYGEGPGYGYTF; cdr3_nt: TGTGCCAGCAGTTACGGGGAGGGCCCCGGCTATGGCTACACCTTC
d_call: -; j_call: TRBJ1-4; v_call: TRBV28; clone_size: -; cdr3_aa: CASSPYSESNEKLFF; cdr3_nt: TGTGCCAGCAGTCCCTACAGTGAATCTAATGAAAAACTGTTTTTT
d_call: -; j_call: TRBJ1-1; v_call: TRBV6-1; clone_size: -; cdr3_aa: CASSDVYGVGPEAFF; cdr3_nt: TGTGCCAGCAGTGATGTGTACGGGGTTGGCCCTGAAGCTTTCTTT
d_call: -; j_call: TRBJ1-2; v_call: TRBV2; clone_size: -; cdr3_aa: CASSEFQTGSGGYTF; cdr3_nt: TGTGCCAGCAGTGAATTTCAGACGGGATCGGGTGGCTACACCTTC
d_call: -; j_call: TRBJ2-7; v_call: TRBV23-1; clone_size: -; cdr3_aa: CASSQSPTPVLDEQYF; cdr3_nt: TGCGCCAGCAGTCAATCCCCAACACCTGTACTGGACGAGCAGTACTTC
d_call: TRBD2; j_call: TRBJ2-5; v_call: TRBV19; clone_size: -; cdr3_aa: CASSPWTRGAGEQYF; cdr3_nt: TGTGCCAGTAGTCCCTGGACTAGAGGAGCGGGGGAGCAGTACTTC
d_call: -; j_call: TRBJ1-5; v_call: TRBV2; clone_size: -; cdr3_aa: CASRNPYSNQPQHF; cdr3_nt: TGTGCCAGCAGGAACCCTTATAGCAATCAGCCCCAGCATTTT
d_call: -; j_call: TRBJ1-1; v_call: TRBV18; clone_size: -; cdr3_aa: CASSSGLGRNTEAFF; cdr3_nt: TGTGCCAGCTCATCCGGTTTAGGAAGGAACACTGAAGCTTTCTTT